These 18 T cell receptor beta chains originate from one sample sequenced in a study of blood T cells in healthy people across ages. Combining a sample-barcoded 5' primer with a J-beta primer mix, a second PCR ran for 7 to 11 cycles. TCRdb independently ran MiXCR on the 5' RACE reads; one entry per CDR3 protein. This repertoire shows about 1.5 million distinct CDR3 sequences, roughly 43% found once; its top ten account for under 5%. Sequenced: blood. Source of these receptors: a woman aged 18-29 years in good health.

V gene TRBV27 combines with J gene TRBJ2-2, with TRBD2 matching over 9 bases. The trim removed 9 bases at V and 7 bases at J, leaving 9 bases unmatched. The CDR3 has 14 residues. Germline V gives CDR1 MNHEY, CDR2 SMNVEV (reference sequence). The DNA of the CDR3 is TGTGCCAGGCCATGTCTAGCGGGACACGGGGAGCTGTTTTTT. Its protein product is CARPCLAGHGELFF.

This chain uses TRBV6-2 or TRBV6-3 with TRBJ2-2; a possible D gene is TRBD1 (6 bases). The V end was cut by 1 base, the J end by 6 bases, with 12 bases between. Germline V gene lookup returns CDR1 MNHEY and CDR2 SVGEGT. The CDR3 has 15 residues. The chain's CDR3 is CASSYWGRRSGELFF. The CDR3 DNA follows: TGTGCCAGCAGTTACTGGGGGCGCAGGTCCGGGGAGCTGTTTTTT.

This clonotype was observed a handful of times. The chain is built from TRBV28 and TRBJ2-3, with D possibly TRBD2 on 6 matching bases. Germline V gene lookup returns CDR1 MDHEN and CDR2 SYDVKM. The V end lost 11 bases, the J end lost 4 bases, and 22 bases lay between the germline ends. The CDR3 has 15 residues. The CDR3 loop reads CAGGAGPSAADTQYF. DNA of the CDR3: TGTGCCGGAGGGGCCGGGCCGAGTGCGGCAGATACGCAGTATTTT.

The rearrangement uses TRBV15 and TRBJ2-7, with 8 bases that match TRBD1. V lost 0 bases and J lost 2; bases outside the gene matches: 3. The CDR3 consists of 15 residues. Germline values: CDR1 LNHNV, CDR2 YYDKDF (reference sequence). CDR3 sequence: CATSRDLQGAYEQYF. The CDR3 DNA follows: TGTGCCACCAGCAGAGATTTACAGGGGGCCTACGAGCAGTACTTC.

The chain links TRBV28 to TRBJ1-5, with unresolved D. The ends were cut back, 2 bases at V and 12 bases at J, with 11 bases in the middle. The CDR3 length is 12 residues. Germline CDR1 reads MDHEN; CDR2 reads SYDVKM. CDR3 nucleotides: TGTGCCAGCAGTTTAACGGGGTTCCGCCAGCATTTT. Translated: CASSLTGFRQHF.

V and J are TRBV25-1 and TRBJ1-5, with 8 nucleotides matching TRBD1. This CDR3 spans 14 amino acids. Germline V CDR1 and CDR2: MGHDK, SYGVNS. V gave up 4 bases and J gave up 5 bases; unmatched junction bases: 4. The CDR3 DNA reads as TGTGCCAGCAGTGGCGGGACAGGCTATCAGCCCCAGCATTTT. Amino acid sequence: CASSGGTGYQPQHF.

The rearrangement links TRBV27 to TRBJ2-7; unclear D gene. CDR1 is MNHEY, CDR2 SMNVEV, per germline (reference sequence). This CDR3 region has 14 residues. Trimming left V 3 bases short and J 0 bases short, with 9 bases between. CDR3 residues: CASSFYAGSYEQYF. The CDR3 nucleotides are TGTGCCAGCAGTTTCTATGCAGGCTCCTACGAGCAGTACTTC.

This clonotype was recorded a few times. The V and J genes are TRBV4-1 and TRBJ1-2, with 8 nucleotides matching TRBD1. The CDR3 runs 13 residues. The ends lost 4 bases at V and 10 bases at J; junction bases unmatched: 8. Germline values: CDR1 MGHRA, CDR2 YSYEKL. The CDR3 nucleotides are TGCGCCAGCAGCCCACGGACAGGGTGTGTCTACACCTTC. This translates into CASSPRTGCVYTF.

The genes are TRBV4-3 and TRBJ2-1; D might be TRBD2 (6 bases). Germline CDR1 and CDR2: LGHNA and YSLEER. V was pared by 1 base and J by 1 base, with 17 bases between. The CDR3 spans 18 residues. The CDR3 protein is CASSQASGMRGSYNEQFF. The CDR3 bases are TGCGCCAGCAGCCAAGCGTCAGGGATGCGGGGTTCCTACAATGAGCAGTTCTTC.

The V gene is TRBV5-1, the J gene TRBJ2-3; 11 bases are shared with TRBD1. CDR1 is SGHRS and CDR2 is YFSETQ in the germline V gene. J lost 4 bases, V lost 10 bases, and 8 bases had no gene match. The CDR3 runs 14 residues. CDR3 protein: CAGRPGQGADTQYF. CDR3 bases: TGCGCCGGTAGACCGGGACAGGGGGCAGATACGCAGTATTTT. Supplemented by reference TRBV5-1 and TRBJ2-3, the full variable domain reads KAGVTQTPRYLIKTRGQQVTLSCSPISGHRSVSWYQQTPGQGLQFLFEYFSETQRNKGNFPGRFSGRQFSNSRSEMNVSTLELGDSALYLCAGRPGQGADTQYFGPGTRLTVL.

This clonotype was found a few times. The genes are TRBV27 and TRBJ2-7; a possible D gene is TRBD1 (5 bases). Germline V gene sequence: CDR1 MNHEY, CDR2 SMNVEV (reference sequence). V dropped 5 bases and J dropped 2 bases, with 13 bases sitting between them. This CDR3 spans 14 amino acids. CDR3 loop: CASSLYSTAYEQYF. The CDR3 bases are TGTGCCAGCAGTCTTTATTCGACAGCCTACGAGCAGTACTTC.

This clonotype was picked up a small number of times. The chain links TRBV7-2 to TRBJ1-5, with a weak D call TRBD1 (6 bases). Germline V CDR1 and CDR2: SGHTA, FQGNSA. V shed 0 bases and J shed 7 bases, with 10 bases lying between them. The CDR3 loop spans 14 amino acids. The CDR3 coding sequence is TGTGCCAGCAGCTTAGCGAACAGGGACCAGCCCCAGCATTTT. Protein sequence: CASSLANRDQPQHF.

The chain couples TRBV21-1 to TRBJ2-3; TRBD2, the table's D call, lacks a check against the DNA. TRBV21-1 corresponds to a pseudogene. The CDR3 runs 15 residues. This CDR3 reads CASSKGGLLTETQYF. The CDR3 DNA follows: TGCGCCAGCAGCAAGGGGGGACTACTCACAGAGACGCAGTATTTT.

This clonotype was seen only a few times. The chain has TRBV20-1 and TRBJ1-5; TRBD1 might be the D (6 bases). The germline gives CDR1 DFQATT, CDR2 SNEGSKA (reference sequence). The V end lost 4 bases, the J end lost 0 bases, and 19 bases lay between the germline ends. CDR3 size: 17 residues. The CDR3 sequence is CSAIGRRGVYSNQPQHF. CDR3 bases: TGCAGTGCTATCGGACGGAGGGGGGTATATAGCAATCAGCCCCAGCATTTT.

The table lists this clonotype with many counts. The chain links TRBV4-1 to TRBJ2-7, with no clear D. The V end lost 0 bases, the J end lost 0 bases, and 15 bases lay between the germline ends. The germline gives CDR1 MGHRA, CDR2 YSYEKL. The CDR3 loop spans 17 amino acids. The DNA for the CDR3 is TGCGCCAGCAGCCAAGATCCTGTCAGGACGGTCTCCTACGAGCAGTACTTC. Translating it yields CASSQDPVRTVSYEQYF.

This clonotype was seen more than once but under ten times. CDR3 protein: CASRLYGRADVYEQYF. The CDR3 DNA is TGTGCCAGCAGATTGTACGGGAGGGCCGATGTTTACGAGCAGTACTTC. The rearrangement joins TRBV27 to TRBJ2-7; 8 bases are a match to TRBD2. The CDR3 extends over 16 amino acids. The J segment lost 4 bases and the V segment lost 6 bases, leaving 14 bases of the junction unmatched. CDR1 is MNHEY and CDR2 is SMNVEV in the germline V gene (reference sequence).

This clonotype has at least ten counts. The CDR3 DNA sequence: TGTGCCAGCAGCTTGATGGGAAGCACAGATACGCAGTATTTT. Translation: CASSLMGSTDTQYF. The chain has TRBV27 and TRBJ2-3; unclear D gene. The V end was cut by 6 bases, the J end by 0 bases, with 10 bases between. This CDR3 is 14 amino acids long. CDR1 and CDR2 from the germline V gene are MNHEY and SMNVEV (reference sequence).

This clonotype was picked up a small number of times. V and J are TRBV12-3 or TRBV12-4 and TRBJ2-3; D is possibly TRBD2 (5 bases). The CDR3 is 15 residues long. The V gene lost 3 bases and the J gene lost 6 bases, with 16 bases spanning the gap. CDR3 in DNA: TGTGCCAGCAGTTTTGGTCTAGCTTTCGGTGATACGCAGTATTTT. Protein sequence: CASSFGLAFGDTQYF.